This TCR beta chain was profiled in a study of T cell changes during pregnancy in multiple sclerosis. Clones were sequenced by immunoSEQ multiplex PCR, and TCRdb holds only the in-frame ones, with some missing. The sample has 35,000 to 40,000 clones, about 92% seen once. CDR3 length: 16 amino acids. With 2 bases clipped from V and 0 bases from J, the junction kept 7 bases outside the gene matches. Germline V gene sequence: CDR1 MRHNA, CDR2 SNTAGT. The sample in question was CD4+ T cells from peripheral blood mononuclear cells, obtained in the third trimester of pregnancy. This TCR was sampled from a female donor with multiple sclerosis, enrolled in a pregnancy study. The chain links TRBV6-4 to TRBJ2-7, with TRBD1 identical over 7 bases. The CDR3 reads CASSDTPDRTSYEQYF. The CDR3 DNA reads TGTGCCAGCAGTGACACACCGGACAGGACCTCCTACGAGCAGTACTTC.